The 29 T cell receptor beta chains reported below all come from one sample, sequenced in a study of shared clonotypes between healthy human individuals. Assay used: immunoSEQ multiplex PCR; TCRdb lists only in-frame clones, some missing. The profile shows approximately 500,000 clones, 78% of them singletons. Sample: PBMCs. Receptor source: a woman aged 40-49 years in good health. Some clones in this sample may be carry-over from other donors' samples.

This clone appeared a few times. The chain carries TRBV28 and TRBJ2-2; TRBD2 agrees at 11 bases. Looked up from germline, CDR1 is MDHEN and CDR2 is SYDVKM. With V trimmed by 5 bases and J by 3 bases, 5 bases remained unmatched. CDR3 length: 16 residues. The CDR3 here is CASSLAGGLDTGELFF. The CDR3 DNA follows: TGTGCCAGCAGTCTAGCGGGAGGTTTGGACACCGGGGAGCTGTTTTTT.

The chain uses TRBV28 and TRBJ2-5, with a weak D call TRBD1 (6 bases). The V end was cut by 2 bases, the J end by 3 bases, with 22 bases between. The CDR3 loop spans 18 amino acids. Germline CDR1 reads MDHEN; CDR2 reads SYDVKM. The CDR3 sequence is CASSLRLWLAGVEETQYF. CDR3 DNA sequence: TGTGCCAGCAGTTTAAGGCTCTGGCTGGCAGGGGTGGAAGAGACCCAGTACTTC.

The chain combines TRBV4-1 with TRBJ1-2; 8 bases are shared with TRBD1. Germline trimming cut 2 bases from V and 2 bases from J; bases unmatched to any gene: 7. The CDR3 covers 16 residues. From germline, CDR1 is MGHRA and CDR2 YSYEKL. CDR3 DNA: TGCGCCAGCAGCCAACCTCGGACAGGGAAAAACTATGGCTACACCTTC. It codes for CASSQPRTGKNYGYTF.

This clone was seen a few times. This rearrangement joins TRBV6-6 to TRBJ1-2; no clear D. V was shortened by 3 bases and J by 7 bases, with 6 bases between the two germline ends. CDR1 MNHNY and CDR2 SVGAGI come from the germline V gene (reference sequence). There are 11 residues in the CDR3. CDR3 residues: CASSYQAGYTF. The CDR3 DNA reads TGTGCCAGCAGTTATCAAGCTGGCTACACCTTC.

The rearrangement links TRBV2 to TRBJ1-1; D gene unclear. Germline values: CDR1 SNHLY, CDR2 FYNNEI. CDR3 length equals 13 residues. V was trimmed by 7 bases and J by 6 bases, leaving 15 bases between them. Here the CDR3 reads CASKLNRAPEAFF. CDR3 nucleotide sequence: TGTGCCAGCAAATTAAATAGGGCGCCTGAAGCTTTCTTT.

The gene calls are TRBV5-1 and TRBJ2-7; the D is unclear. Germline loops: CDR1 SGHRS, CDR2 YFSETQ. CDR3 length: 15 residues. Trimming cost V 4 bases and J 2 bases, with 16 bases left between them. The CDR3 here is CASSAPDRAPYEQYF. CDR3 DNA sequence: TGCGCCAGCAGCGCACCAGACCGGGCGCCCTACGAGCAGTACTTC.

The V gene is TRBV10-3, the J gene TRBJ2-7; 10 bases line up with TRBD1. The V gene's germline CDR1 is ENHRY and CDR2 SYGVKD. Trimming took 3 bases from V and 5 from J; bases not matched to a gene: 7. The CDR3 totals 15 residues. CDR3: CAISDPGQGRDEQYF. CDR3 sequence (DNA): TGTGCCATCAGTGATCCGGGACAGGGGAGGGACGAGCAGTACTTC.

The rearrangement links TRBV29-1 to TRBJ2-1, with D hard to call. Looked up from germline, CDR1 is SQVTM and CDR2 is ANQGSEA. The CDR3 has 12 residues. Trimming cost V 2 bases and J 4 bases, with 6 bases left between them. CDR3 sequence: CSVEKQYNEQFF. CDR3 sequence (DNA): TGCAGCGTTGAAAAGCAGTACAATGAGCAGTTCTTC.

This clone was recorded once. The genes are TRBV10-3 and TRBJ1-6; the D is unclear. CDR1 ENHRY and CDR2 SYGVKD come from the germline V gene. Trimming removed 3 bases at V and 7 bases at J, with 4 bases between. There are 12 residues in the CDR3. CDR3 residues: CAISDRNSPLHF. The CDR3 DNA reads as TGTGCCATCAGTGATAGGAATTCACCCCTCCACTTT.

The chain is built from TRBV6-5 and TRBJ1-2, with D possibly TRBD1 on 5 matching bases. This CDR3 comprises 16 residues. Germline loops: CDR1 MNHEY, CDR2 SVGAGI. Deletions cut 2 bases from V and 2 bases from J, with 15 bases between. The CDR3 loop reads CASSYALRGRNYGYTF. The CDR3 coding sequence is TGTGCCAGCAGTTACGCGTTAAGGGGAAGAAACTATGGCTACACCTTC.

This clone was seen only a few times. The chain recombines TRBV21-1 with TRBJ2-1; no DNA check was done on the table's D call, TRBD2. TRBV21-1 is labeled a pseudogene. The CDR3 is 17 residues long. As DNA, the CDR3 is TGTGCCAGCAGCCCAAAAGTACTAGCGGGAGGACTGGATGAGCAGTTCTTC. Translated, it gives CASSPKVLAGGLDEQFF.

The DNA for the CDR3 is TGCGCCAGCAGCCCTTCTTACAGGGCCGGGCACACTGAAGCTTTCTTT. Translation gives CASSPSYRAGHTEAFF. The rearrangement links TRBV4-3 to TRBJ1-1, with a possible D match to TRBD1 (6 bases). Trimming pared 4 bases from V and 3 bases from J, leaving 18 bases between. The CDR3 has 16 residues. Germline lookup yields CDR1 LGHNA and CDR2 YSLEER.

In regard to this clone: A read error is likely here: a far larger clone is one base away. The chain uses TRBV6-1 and TRBJ2-7, with no clear D. CDR3 length: 12 amino acids. V gave up 3 bases and J gave up 1 base, with 4 bases separating them. CDR1 MNHNS and CDR2 SASEGT come from the germline V gene. The CDR3 DNA reads TGTGCCAGCAGTGATTTGTCCTACGAGCAGTACTTC. Translated: CASSDLSYEQYF.

This chain links TRBV7-2 with TRBJ2-7; D is perhaps TRBD1 (5 bases). Germline-derived CDR1 and CDR2 are SGHTA and FQGNSA. V was trimmed by 1 base and J by 3 bases, leaving 13 bases between them. This CDR3 spans 15 amino acids. The CDR3 sequence is CASSLVGARVYEQYF. The CDR3 DNA reads TGTGCCAGCAGCTTAGTTGGGGCCAGGGTCTACGAGCAGTACTTC. Filled out from reference TRBV7-2 and TRBJ2-7, the complete variable domain reads GAGVSQSPSNKVTEKGKDVELRCDPISGHTALYWYRQSLGQGLEFLIYFQGNSAPDKSGLPSDRFSAERTGGSVSTLTIQRTQQEDSAVYLCASSLVGARVYEQYFGPGTRLTVT.

V usage is TRBV11-2 and J usage is TRBJ2-5; 13 bases match TRBD2. This CDR3 has 16 residues. The V and J ends lost 5 bases and 5 bases, in that order; junction bases with no gene match: 8. Germline assignment: CDR1 SGHAT and CDR2 FQNNGV. CDR3: CASSPGLAGVRETQYF. CDR3 nucleotides: TGTGCCAGCAGCCCAGGACTAGCGGGAGTGCGGGAGACCCAGTACTTC.

The chain uses TRBV29-1 and TRBJ1-2; D is perhaps TRBD1 (5 bases). The CDR3 covers 13 residues. Looked up from germline, CDR1 is SQVTM and CDR2 is ANQGSEA. V lost 3 bases, J lost 3 bases, and 11 bases lay in between. CDR3 amino acids: CSVDLRGDYGYTF. DNA for the CDR3: TGCAGCGTTGATTTACGGGGGGACTATGGCTACACCTTC.

This chain links TRBV19 with TRBJ2-5; 8 nucleotides match TRBD1. CDR1 and CDR2 from the germline V gene are LNHDA and SQIVND (reference sequence). This CDR3 is 14 amino acids long. The junction had 7 bases not matched to a gene; V was cut back by 5 bases and J by 5 bases. CDR3 DNA sequence: TGTGCCAGTAGTGTGGACAGGGAGGTGGAGACCCAGTACTTC. This encodes CASSVDREVETQYF.

This chain uses TRBV5-5 with TRBJ2-1; TRBD2 agrees at 10 bases. The germline V gene encodes CDR1 SGHKS and CDR2 YYEKEE (reference sequence). The CDR3 is 16 residues long. V shed 1 base and J 0 bases; nucleotides not matched to a gene: 1. The CDR3 region has the DNA TGTGCCAGCAGCTTGTCTAGCGGGAGCTCCTACAATGAGCAGTTCTTC. It codes for CASSLSSGSSYNEQFF.

The CDR3 DNA sequence: TGCGCCAGCAGCTTGGTAGGGACTAGCGGGAGCGGAGAGACCCAGTACTTC. The encoded protein is CASSLVGTSGSGETQYF. The rearrangement links TRBV5-1 to TRBJ2-5; 14 bases fit TRBD2. This CDR3 is built from 17 residues. V shed 0 bases and J 4 bases; nucleotides not matched to a gene: 5. Germline loops: CDR1 SGHRS, CDR2 YFSETQ.

The rearrangement joins TRBV13 to TRBJ2-5, with D hard to call. The J call may be wrong; the DNA end is better matched by TRBJ2-7. CDR1 and CDR2 (germline): PRHDT, FYEKMQ (reference sequence). The CDR3 contains 12 residues. In nucleotides, the CDR3 is TGTGCCAGCAGCCTCTCGTCGGGCGAGCAGTACTTC. As protein: CASSLSSGEQYF.

The rearrangement joins TRBV6-5 to TRBJ2-1; 14 bases are shared with TRBD2. Unmatched junction bases numbered 8, after V lost 8 bases and J lost 8 bases. CDR3 length equals 15 residues. Germline V gene sequence: CDR1 MNHEY, CDR2 SVGAGI. Here the CDR3 reads CASALPGLAGDEQFF. As DNA, the CDR3 is TGTGCCAGCGCCCTCCCGGGACTAGCGGGAGATGAGCAGTTCTTC.

The J gene is TRBJ2-3, the V gene TRBV10-3, with D perhaps matching TRBD1 or TRBD2 (5 bases each). The CDR3 totals 14 residues. Per the germline V gene, CDR1 is ENHRY and CDR2 is SYGVKD. V was clipped by 10 bases and J by 2 bases, with 16 bases between them. CDR3 sequence: CATGPPTPTDTQYF. CDR3 nucleotide sequence: TGTGCCACGGGACCTCCTACACCCACAGATACGCAGTATTTT.

This chain's CDR3 is CASFSRGTEAFF. CDR3 DNA: TGTGCTAGTTTTTCGAGGGGAACTGAAGCTTTCTTT. The chain couples TRBV12-5 to TRBJ1-1, with D perhaps matching TRBD1 (5 bases). This CDR3 has 12 residues. V was clipped by 8 bases and J by 5 bases, with 12 bases between them. Per the germline V gene, CDR1 is LGHNT and CDR2 is FRNRAP. The whole variable domain, remainder taken from reference TRBV12-5 and TRBJ1-1, is DARVTQTPRHKVTEMGQEVTMRCQPILGHNTVFWYRQTMMQGLELLAYFRNRAPLDDSGMPKDRFSAEMPDATLATLKIQPSEPRDSAVYFCASFSRGTEAFFGQGTRLTVV.

The chain has TRBV4-1 and TRBJ2-3; 10 bases match TRBD2. Per the germline V gene, CDR1 is MGHRA and CDR2 is YSYEKL. The CDR3 covers 14 residues. The V and J ends lost 4 bases and 4 bases, in that order; junction bases with no gene match: 2. The CDR3 nucleotides are TGCGCCAGCAGCCCTAGCGGGAGTTCAGATACGCAGTATTTT. The encoded protein is CASSPSGSSDTQYF.

The genes are TRBV7-9 and TRBJ2-6; D is unclear. The germline CDR1 and CDR2 sequences are SEHNR and FQNEAQ (reference sequence). V was shortened by 5 bases and J by 0 bases, with 11 bases between the two germline ends. The CDR3 covers 16 residues. This CDR3 is CASSAAVGSGANVLTF. The DNA for the CDR3 is TGTGCCAGCAGCGCCGCGGTGGGCTCTGGGGCCAACGTCCTGACTTTC.

The chain is built from TRBV19 and TRBJ2-1; D may be TRBD2 (6 bases). The V end lost 5 bases, the J end lost 7 bases, and 12 bases lay between the germline ends. Germline V gene sequence: CDR1 LNHDA, CDR2 SQIVND (reference sequence). The CDR3 totals 13 residues. CDR3 nucleotide sequence: TGTGCCAGTAGTTCGGTAGCGGTTAATGAGCAGTTCTTC. This codes for CASSSVAVNEQFF.

The rearrangement uses TRBV7-2 and TRBJ1-2; D gene uncertain. CDR1 is SGHTA and CDR2 is FQGNSA in the germline V gene. V gave up 1 base and J gave up 4 bases, with 13 bases separating them. CDR3 length: 15 amino acids. The chain's CDR3 is CASSLDWGYSYGYTF. CDR3 nucleotide sequence: TGTGCCAGCAGCTTAGATTGGGGATACAGCTATGGCTACACCTTC.

J is TRBJ1-4 and V is TRBV5-1; D is uncertain. Germline V lookup: CDR1 SGHRS, CDR2 YFSETQ. CDR3 length equals 15 residues. The germline V and J ends were trimmed by 0 bases and 0 bases, with 6 bases remaining between them. The CDR3 loop is CASSLVGATNEKLFF. For the CDR3, the DNA is TGCGCCAGCAGCTTGGTAGGCGCAACTAATGAAAAACTGTTTTTT.

The CDR3 here is CASSLISGARGTEAFF. The CDR3 bases are TGTGCCAGCAGCCTGATTAGTGGGGCAAGGGGGACTGAAGCTTTCTTT. The chain links TRBV7-2 to TRBJ1-1; weak D call: TRBD1 (6 bases). V was shortened by 5 bases and J by 5 bases, with 21 bases between the two germline ends. The CDR3 loop spans 16 amino acids. Germline lookup yields CDR1 SGHTA and CDR2 FQGNSA.